The 18 T cell receptor beta chains listed next were all sequenced from one sample in a study of read filtering for tumor transcriptome and immune sequencing. Molecular barcoded adaptors covering alpha/delta and beta/gamma chains were used on roughly 400 ng RNA. MiXCR, applied by TCRdb to the reads, yields one record per CDR3 protein. The data hold approximately 62,000 distinct CDR3 sequences, with 15% to 20% observed a single time. The sequenced material came from a population of CD138-negative cells sorted from bone marrow. The receptors stem from a donor at least 40 years old with multiple myeloma.

This clonotype was seen ten or more times. This chain connects TRBV5-1 to TRBJ2-7, with 11 nucleotides matching TRBD2. Germline lookup yields CDR1 SGHRS and CDR2 YFSETQ. CDR3 size: 14 residues. The junction had 5 bases not matched to a gene; V was cut back by 2 bases and J by 7 bases. As DNA, the CDR3 is TGCGCCAGCAGCTTACTAGCGGGAGAAGGGGAGCAGTACTTC. Translation gives CASSLLAGEGEQYF.

As for this clonotype: The likely explanation is a read error, given a far larger clone one base away. This chain joins TRBV7-2 and TRBJ2-1; D perhaps matches TRBD1 (6 bases). The germline V gene encodes CDR1 SGHTA and CDR2 FQGNSA. This CDR3 comprises 19 residues. In DNA form, the CDR3 reads TGTGCCAGCAGCTCTGGCCTAGGAGGTCAGGGGTACTCCCACAATGAGCAGTTCTTC. The encoded protein is CASSSGLGGQGYSHNEQFF. The variable domain in full, completed from reference TRBV7-2 and TRBJ2-1, reads GAGVSQSPSNKVTEKGKDVELRCDPISGHTALYWYRQSLGQGLEFLIYFQGNSAPDKSGLPSDRFSAERTGGSVSTLTIQRTQQEDSAVYLCASSSGLGGQGYSHNEQFFGPGTRLTVL.

Many counts were recorded for this clonotype. The chain has TRBV14 and TRBJ2-1, with unresolved D. Germline values: CDR1 SGHDN, CDR2 FVKESK. CDR3 length equals 14 residues. V was trimmed by 1 base and J by 3 bases, leaving 7 bases between them. The CDR3 nucleotides read TGTGCCAGCAGCCAAGTCGCTGTCTACAATGAGCAGTTCTTC. Its translation: CASSQVAVYNEQFF.

This clonotype appeared once. A single base separates this from a much larger clone, so it may be a read error. This chain joins TRBV18 and TRBJ1-1; D call uncertain. Germline lookup yields CDR1 KGHSH and CDR2 LQKENI. The CDR3 length is 14 residues. This CDR3 reads CASSPPVVGVEASF. The CDR3 nucleotides read TGTGCCAGCTCACCACCTGTAGTAGGTGTTGAAGCTTCCTTT.

On this clonotype itself: Relative to the germline gene, one junction end is altered; a read error may explain this. This sequence joins TRBV20-1 and TRBJ2-3, with unresolved D. CDR3 length equals 10 residues. CDR1 and CDR2 from the germline V gene are DFQATT and SNEGSKA (reference sequence). The CDR3 reads CGASSDTQYF. The CDR3 nucleotides are TGCGGTGCTAGTTCAGATACGCAGTATTTT.

At least ten counts were recorded for this clonotype. The J gene is TRBJ2-1, the V gene TRBV6-2 or TRBV6-3; 8 bases are a match to TRBD1. Losses at the gene ends were 4 bases for V and 7 bases for J; bases not matched to a gene: 12. In germline, CDR1 is MNHEY, CDR2 SVGEGT. This CDR3 region has 16 residues. DNA for the CDR3: TGTGCCAGCAGTTCCGCCCCCGGACAGGGACGAAATGAGCAGTTCTTC. Protein sequence: CASSSAPGQGRNEQFF.

Remarks on this clonotype: Possible read error: a much larger clone is one base away. The chain has TRBV6-2 or TRBV6-3 and TRBJ2-5; TRBD2 aligns across 14 bases. CDR3 size: 18 residues. Germline V gene lookup returns CDR1 MNHEY and CDR2 SVGEGT. V was clipped by 8 bases and J by 5 bases; unmatched bases: 16. CDR3 region: CASGAGTSGSFRMETQYF. CDR3 nucleotide sequence: TGTGCCAGCGGGGCCGGGACTAGCGGGAGTTTTAGGATGGAGACCCAGTACTTC.

This clonotype has a count of ten or more. V is TRBV11-2 and J is TRBJ2-7; possible D gene TRBD2, 5 bases. The CDR3 is 14 amino acids. Looked up from germline, CDR1 is SGHAT and CDR2 is FQNNGV. Trimming left V 3 bases short and J 3 bases short, with 12 bases between. The DNA for the CDR3 is TGTGCCAGCAGCTTTCGCCTAGCAAGCTACGAGCAGTACTTC. This translates into CASSFRLASYEQYF.

Turning to this clonotype: A read error may be the cause here, since a much bigger clone is one base away. CDR3 sequence reads: CATSRSLRGGRDTQYF. CDR3 nucleotide sequence: TGTGCCACCTCCCGCAGCCTCCGGGGGGGCCGAGATACGCAGTATTTT. The chain employs TRBV24-1 and TRBJ2-3; TRBD2 agrees at 8 bases. Germline CDR1 is KGHDR and CDR2 is SFDVKD. The CDR3 is 16 amino acids. V trimming: 9 bases; J trimming: 5 bases; junction bases outside the gene matches: 15.

A remark on this clonotype: A far larger clone is one base from this, pointing to a likely read error. The chain uses TRBV5-5 and TRBJ1-4; D is uncertain. The DNA end is more similar to TRBJ2-3, so the J call may be wrong. This CDR3 is 14 amino acids long. Per germline, CDR1 SGHKS and CDR2 YYEKEE (reference sequence). This chain's CDR3 is CASNQRPGGDTQYF. CDR3 in DNA: TGTGCCAGCAACCAACGGCCCGGCGGTGATACGCAGTATTTT.

In its sample, this clonotype was seen many times. The rearrangement joins TRBV7-9 to TRBJ2-1; D possibly matches TRBD1 or TRBD2 (5 bases each). Trimming removed 8 bases from V and 4 bases from J, with 15 bases in between. The CDR3 is made up of 14 amino acids. Germline V lookup: CDR1 SEHNR, CDR2 FQNEAQ (reference sequence). The chain's CDR3 is CASGSSRAYNEQFF. The CDR3 region has the DNA TGTGCCAGCGGGAGTTCCAGGGCTTACAATGAGCAGTTCTTC.

This clonotype was seen many times. The chain employs TRBV7-8 and TRBJ2-5; the D call may be TRBD1 or TRBD2 (6 bases each). The CDR3 totals 16 residues. The germline V and J ends were trimmed by 5 bases and 11 bases, with 27 bases remaining between them. Looked up from germline, CDR1 is SGHVS and CDR2 is FQNEAQ. The CDR3, as DNA: TGTGCCAGCAGCATAGGGGGGTGGACACAACCGAACTCGCAGTACTTC. This sequence encodes CASSIGGWTQPNSQYF.

At least ten counts were recorded for this clonotype. The chain couples TRBV7-2 to TRBJ1-1, with D maybe TRBD1 (5 bases). Trimming pared 1 base from V and 4 bases from J, leaving 7 bases between. Germline lookup yields CDR1 SGHTA and CDR2 FQGNSA. The CDR3 extends over 13 amino acids. The CDR3 DNA sequence: TGTGCCAGCAGCTTAGGGGGGAGCACTGAAGCTTTCTTT. Protein: CASSLGGSTEAFF.

Comments on this clonotype: This may stem from a read error, because a much larger clone lies one nucleotide away. The chain has TRBV30 and TRBJ2-3; 8 bases fit TRBD1. Germline loops: CDR1 GTSNPN, CDR2 SVGIG (reference sequence). The J segment lost 4 bases and the V segment lost 5 bases, leaving 5 bases of the junction unmatched. This CDR3 is built from 13 residues. As DNA, the CDR3 is TGTGCCTGGGGACAGGGAAGCGCAGATACGCAGTATTTT. This translates into CAWGQGSADTQYF.

This clonotype was detected many times. The gene calls are TRBV20-1 and TRBJ1-5; 10 nucleotides align to TRBD1. CDR3 length: 18 residues. CDR1 is DFQATT and CDR2 is SNEGSKA in the germline V gene (reference sequence). J was trimmed by 0 bases and V by 6 bases; bases with no gene match: 14. CDR3 in DNA: TGCAGTGCAGTGAGGGCGGGACAGGGGACAATTAGCAATCAGCCCCAGCATTTT. Protein sequence: CSAVRAGQGTISNQPQHF.

This rearrangement joins TRBV20-1 to TRBJ2-5; D ambiguous. The V end was cut by 3 bases, the J end by 1 base, with 12 bases between. This CDR3 region has 14 residues. The V gene's germline CDR1 is DFQATT and CDR2 SNEGSKA (reference sequence). The CDR3 bases are TGCAGTGCTAGTACGATAGTGTCCCAAGAGACCCAGTACTTC. The encoded protein is CSASTIVSQETQYF.

Regarding this clonotype: A much larger clone differs by one base, so this may be a read error. The rearrangement uses TRBV19 and TRBJ2-6; D is unclear. This CDR3 contains 14 residues. Per the germline V gene, CDR1 is LNHDA and CDR2 is SQIVND (reference sequence). CDR3 DNA sequence: TGTGTCAGTAGACCGACTTCTGGGGCCAACGTCCTGACTTTC. It is translated as CVSRPTSGANVLTF. The full variable domain, with the rest looked up from reference TRBV19 and TRBJ2-6, is DGGITQSPKYLFRKEGQNVTLSCEQNLNHDAMYWYRQDPGQGLRLIYYSQIVNDFQKGDIAEGYSVSREKKESFPLTVTSAQKNPTAFYLCVSRPTSGANVLTFGAGSRLTVL.

For this clonotype: Germline and junction disagree at one end, which may indicate a read error. The J gene is TRBJ1-5, the V gene TRBV5-5; no reliable D call. The CDR3 sequence is 14 residues long. Germline CDR1 reads SGHKS; CDR2 reads YYEKEE (reference sequence). CDR3 coding DNA: TGTGCCAGCAGCCTTGGAGGGTTTAATCAGCACCAGCATTTT. Translating gives CASSLGGFNQHQHF.